This TCR beta chain was retrieved from a study of CXCR3-negative and CXCR3-positive naive CD8 T cells. With respect to this clonotype: The antigen remains undetermined.

5' RACE that incorporated UMI labels was used to prepare the TRB cDNA libraries. TCRdb reprocessed the 5' RACE reads, with one entry per CDR3 protein and no DNA. Listed are about 40,000 distinct CDR3 sequences; 7.7% falls within the top ten. CDR3 length equals 15 residues. CDR1 and CDR2 (germline): LGHNA, YSLEER. The study, taken as a whole, reports: Similar TRBV-TRBJ usage was seen in naive cells (both CXCR3-negative and CXCR3-positive), but memory cells differed. PBMCs showed partially decreased CXCR3 expression after cryopreservation, and most assays used fresh PBMCs.

The chain couples TRBV4-3 to TRBJ1-4. Input material: memory CD8+ T cells from blood. This TCR derives from a human donor in good health. Some clones in this sample may be carry-over from other donors' samples. The CDR3 reads CASSQVEEINEKLFF.